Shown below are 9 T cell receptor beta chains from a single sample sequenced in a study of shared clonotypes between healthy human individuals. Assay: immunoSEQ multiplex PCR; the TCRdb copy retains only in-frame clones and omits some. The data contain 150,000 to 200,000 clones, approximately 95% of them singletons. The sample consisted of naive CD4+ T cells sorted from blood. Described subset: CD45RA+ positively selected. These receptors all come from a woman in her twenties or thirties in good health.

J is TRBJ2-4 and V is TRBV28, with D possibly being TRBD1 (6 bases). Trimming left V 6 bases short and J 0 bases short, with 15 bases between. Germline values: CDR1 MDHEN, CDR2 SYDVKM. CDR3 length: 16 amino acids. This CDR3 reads CASRDRDTKAKNIQYF. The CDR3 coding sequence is TGTGCCAGCAGGGACCGGGACACTAAAGCCAAAAACATTCAGTACTTC.

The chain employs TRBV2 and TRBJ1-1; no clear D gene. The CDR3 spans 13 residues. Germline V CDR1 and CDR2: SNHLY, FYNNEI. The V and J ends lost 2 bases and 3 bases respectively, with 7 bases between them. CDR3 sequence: CASSESSYTEAFF. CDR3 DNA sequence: TGTGCCAGCAGTGAATCCAGCTACACTGAAGCTTTCTTT.

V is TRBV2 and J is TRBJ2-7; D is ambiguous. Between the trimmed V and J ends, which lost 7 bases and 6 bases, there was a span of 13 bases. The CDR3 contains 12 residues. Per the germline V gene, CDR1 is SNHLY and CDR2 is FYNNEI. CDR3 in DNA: TGTGCCAGCACCAACACCGTTTCCGAGCAGTACTTC. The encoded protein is CASTNTVSEQYF.

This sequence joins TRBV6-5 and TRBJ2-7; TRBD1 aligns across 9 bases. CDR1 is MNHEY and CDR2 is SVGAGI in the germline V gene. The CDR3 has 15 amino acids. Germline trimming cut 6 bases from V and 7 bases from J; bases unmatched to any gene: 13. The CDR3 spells CASRTPGTGIWEQYF. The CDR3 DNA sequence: TGTGCCAGCAGGACTCCCGGGACAGGGATTTGGGAGCAGTACTTC.

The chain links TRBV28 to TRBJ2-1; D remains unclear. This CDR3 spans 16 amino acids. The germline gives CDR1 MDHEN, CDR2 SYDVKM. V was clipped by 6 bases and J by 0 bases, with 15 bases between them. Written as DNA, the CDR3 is TGTGCCAGCAGAGAATTAGCTGCGAGCTCCTACAATGAGCAGTTCTTC. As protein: CASRELAASSYNEQFF.

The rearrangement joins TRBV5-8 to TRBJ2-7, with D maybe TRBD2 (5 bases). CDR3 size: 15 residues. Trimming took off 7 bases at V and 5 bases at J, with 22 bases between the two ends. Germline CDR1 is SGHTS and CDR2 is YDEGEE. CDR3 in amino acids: CASSPRASYLHEQYF. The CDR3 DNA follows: TGTGCCAGCTCCCCGCGGGCATCCTATCTTCACGAGCAGTACTTC.

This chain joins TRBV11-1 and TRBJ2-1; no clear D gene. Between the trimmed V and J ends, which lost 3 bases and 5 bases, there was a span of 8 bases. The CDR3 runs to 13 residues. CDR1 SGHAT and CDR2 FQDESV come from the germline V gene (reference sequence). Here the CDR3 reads CASSLDGNNEQFF. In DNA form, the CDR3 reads TGTGCCAGCAGCTTGGACGGAAACAATGAGCAGTTCTTC.

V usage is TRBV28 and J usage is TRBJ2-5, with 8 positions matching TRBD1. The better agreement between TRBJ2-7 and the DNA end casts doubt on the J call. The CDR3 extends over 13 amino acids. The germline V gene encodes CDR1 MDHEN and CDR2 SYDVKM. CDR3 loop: CASSGQAPYEQYF. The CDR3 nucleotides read TGTGCCAGCTCGGGACAGGCACCTTACGAGCAGTACTTC.

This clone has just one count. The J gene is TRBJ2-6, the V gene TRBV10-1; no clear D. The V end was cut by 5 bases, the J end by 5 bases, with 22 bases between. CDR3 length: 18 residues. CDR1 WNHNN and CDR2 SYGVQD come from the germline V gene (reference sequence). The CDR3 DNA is TGCGCCAGCAGTTTATGTCAAGTCGCACAAAGTCGGGCCAACGTCCTGACTTTC. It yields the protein CASSLCQVAQSRANVLTF.